This note documents a single TCR beta chain sequence. The target of this receptor is not known. The sample holds no much larger clone one base away, and base qualities are not on file. In light of the paper, this sample's treatment or condition label describes: roughly 20 received Ad26.COV2.S at low or high dose, single or two shots; about five received placebo; per-sample allocation not given. Repertoires of vaccine and placebo recipients were sequenced from samples taken on day 63 after the first injection. In Cohort 1b, more than 20 adults aged 18-55 years were enrolled at a single site in Boston, USA, between 29 July and 7 August 2020. As a vaccine, Ad26.COV2.S was a replication-incompetent adenovirus type 26 vector that expressed a prefusion-stabilized SARS-CoV-2 spike protein derived from the original Wuhan strain. Germline trimming: 3 bases from V, 2 bases from J; junction bases outside gene matches: 5. The CDR3 contains 16 residues, cysteine and phenylalanine counted. Only the CDR3 portion is preserved as DNA: 48 bases, with reading frame beginning at the first base. In the germline V gene, CDR1 corresponds to SGHDT and CDR2 to YYEEEE.

This entry is derived from a study of Ad26.COV2.S vaccination and SARS-CoV-2 variants (dated by TCRdb to the early 2020s). In terms of the full investigation: Vaccine-arm donors came from COV1001, a multicentre, randomized, double-blind, placebo-controlled phase I-IIa trial of Ad26.COV2.S in healthy adults. Throughout the experiments and outcome assessment, investigators stayed blinded to trial group allocation. Dosing of Ad26.COV2.S was intramuscular, at either 5x10^10 or 1x10^11 viral particles, delivered as one shot or as two shots spaced 56 days apart. TCRbeta repertoire sequencing was used to assess the specificity and breadth of SARS-CoV-2-reactive T cell receptors after Ad26.COV2.S vaccination. The TCR-sequenced set comprised approximately 30 samples: some 20 Ad26.COV2.S vaccine recipients, 5 placebo recipients and 8 SARS-CoV-2 convalescent individuals. Participants in the trial were split at random into five groups of five each, receiving low-dose or high-dose Ad26.COV2.S once or twice, or else placebo on both occasions. Overall results and qualifications from the work: Substantial breadth of spike-specific CD8+ and CD4+ T cell responses was reported after vaccination. Comparing responses between vaccine doses or regimens was not something the study was powered to do. Compared with placebo recipients, Ad26.COV2.S recipients showed higher spike-specific TCR breadth (P = 0.0014). The authors noted that the TCR breadth and depth analyses may have underestimated total T cell responses. Non-spike TCR breadth was comparable between vaccine and placebo recipients, consistent with the vaccine containing only spike.

The immunoSEQ Assay was the method used to sequence TCRbeta CDR3 regions. After extraction, genomic DNA underwent amplification by bias-controlled multiplex PCR, followed by high-throughput sequencing. The paper's processing steps were these. To quantify the absolute abundance of every unique TCRbeta CDR3 region, sequences were collapsed and filtered. T cell fraction was estimated by normalizing TCRbeta template counts to usable DNA, with usable DNA measured through amplification of reference genes found in all nucleated cells. Repertoire TCRs were annotated as SARS-CoV-2-specific by exact matching of V gene, CDR3 amino acid sequence and J gene to a known reactive TCR set. The reference SARS-CoV-2 TCR set was derived from MIRA and filtered for enrichment in COVID-19-positive ImmuneCODE repertoires, a step that removed public or cross-reactive TCRs. Based on the MIRA antigens, annotated TCRs were further analysed at the level of specific ORF or position within ORF. Breadth was defined as the number of annotated unique rearrangements divided by the total number of unique productive rearrangements, and depth was defined as the summed frequency of the annotated unique rearrangements. TCR breadth was compared between groups using two-sided Wilcoxon rank-sum tests. TCRdb's version of the immuneACCESS table is confined to in-frame rearrangements and falls short of the full clone set. An unresolved V gene accounts for under half of the shortfall where checked; the remainder is of unknown origin. That table furnishes V, J and clone size, whereas the DNA furnished D and trimming. This sample has a few hundred thousand clones in its table, and under 90% of those were observed once. About 7.1% of the sample comes from the top ten.

The TCR sequence derives from a person aged 18-65 years who received the Ad26.COV2.S COVID-19 vaccine or a placebo. This sequence uses TRBV5-6 and TRBJ1-5; TRBD1 agrees with 10 junctional bases. The sample here was peripheral blood, taken in a trial of Ad26.COV2.S vaccine versus placebo. The DNA sequence is given as TGTGCCAGCAGCTGGGGGACAGGGGAGGGCAATCAGCCCCAGCATTTT. Translation gives CASSWGTGEGNQPQHF.